The clone carrying this T cell receptor beta chain occurred many times. TCRdb recomputed calls from the 5' RACE reads with MiXCR, one row per CDR3 protein. The sample has approximately 40,000 distinct CDR3 sequences; about 6% are singletons. The source of the sample is a study of CD8 T cells in ankylosing spondylitis. V was pared by 5 bases and J by 5 bases, with 6 bases of the junction left unmatched. The CDR3 has 16 amino acids. Germline V gene data show CDR1 as MGHRA and CDR2 as YSYEKL. V and J are TRBV4-1 and TRBJ2-3; TRBD2 matches at 14 bases. The clonotype originates from a male donor with ankylosing spondylitis or in good health (not recorded which). The sample comprised blood, either unsorted or a sorted T cell fraction (not recorded which). The CDR3 sequence is CASSSRTSGGQDTQYF. The DNA of the CDR3 is TGCGCCAGCAGCTCCCGGACTAGCGGGGGGCAAGATACGCAGTATTTT.